Here is one T cell receptor beta chain with its context. No antigen is known for it. No per-base quality is available; no much larger clone lies one base away. Per the germline V gene, MNHEY is the CDR1 and SVGAGI is the CDR2. Between the V and J ends, shortened by 0 bases and 2 bases respectively, the junction contains 10 bases. Including the terminal cysteine and phenylalanine, the CDR3 comprises 15 residues. The sequence is cut down to CDR3 DNA, 45 bases in frame from base 1. Library preparation was by 5' RACE. Data came from an Illumina HiSeq 2000. Template switching introduced a universal primer binding site; the final cDNA contained a unique molecular identifier, enabling accurate counting of TCR cDNA molecules. First-strand cDNA for TCR alpha and beta chains was synthesized from specific primers in the conserved constant-segment region. To control for contamination, every cDNA library carried two barcodes: a SMART-Mk sample barcode plus Illumina barcodes. TruSeq adapter sequences, together with Illumina sample barcodes, were added in two successive PCR steps. The TCR alpha and beta cDNA libraries were sequenced on the Illumina HiSeq platform using custom primers. The source study handled its data this way. MiGEC processed the raw reads to extract unique molecular identifiers, while MiXCR was used to determine the CDR3 positions. Recombination models were inferred per individual with the repgenHMM and IGoR tools using an EM algorithm. The tcR package in R was used for shared clonotype analysis, with sharing normalized by the product of cloneset sizes. To study raw recombination free of thymic and clonal selection effects, out-of-frame nonproductive sequences were analyzed. TCRdb took the public reads, trimmed them with fastp at Q25, ran MiXCR for clone calling and kept in-frame beta chains. Merged by CDR3 protein, the rows form single entries marked with the most common genes and DNA. V and J calls and clone size were set by TCRdb, not the authors. The sample records about 240,000 distinct CDR3 sequences, approximately 10% of which are singletons. The top ten clonotypes cover 9% to 10% of the sample.

The data stem from a study of identical twins listed by TCRdb under 2016. Concerning the study at large: To test whether fetal clonotypes persist, the study used deep sequencing on TCR alpha and beta repertoires from monozygotic twins, unrelated adults of various ages, and cord blood. To rule out contamination, the twin experiments were replicated at different times with different library preparation protocols.

The paper as a whole reports these results and caveats: Compared with coincidental sharing between unrelated individuals, an excess of low generation-probability sequences was observed among out-of-frame TCR alpha sequences shared between twins. In monozygotic twins, recombination models systematically underestimated out-of-frame TCR alpha sharing, but the models matched the sharing seen between unrelated individuals. Zero-insertion analyses could be partly confounded by invariant T cells such as MAIT and iNKT, though diverse VJ usage argued against such confounding for most clonotypes. Excess twin sharing in beta out-of-frame sequences was weaker because fewer shared sequences lowered the signal-to-noise ratio. Conclusions relied on cross-sectional statistical analysis, since the same donors could not be followed over many years. Fewer insertions were carried by abundant cord blood beta clonotypes, a similar but weaker trend appeared in young adult naive repertoires, and no such trend appeared in memory repertoires.

Every donor in the study was a healthy Caucasian. Miltenyi CD45RO+ enrichment and human naive T-cell isolation kits were used to isolate memory (CD45RO+) and naive T cells from PBMC. The sample consisted of memory T cells sorted from blood. Reading the label with the study, this specimen's cell subset or site is: CD45RO+ enriched T cells. The sequence was obtained from a man between 50 and 59 years old in good health. The chain employs TRBV6-5 and TRBJ2-5, with the D gene not clear enough to name. The DNA is as follows: TGTGCCAGCAGTTACTCGAACGGGCCGCAAGAGACCCAGTACTTC. It is translated as CASSYSNGPQETQYF.